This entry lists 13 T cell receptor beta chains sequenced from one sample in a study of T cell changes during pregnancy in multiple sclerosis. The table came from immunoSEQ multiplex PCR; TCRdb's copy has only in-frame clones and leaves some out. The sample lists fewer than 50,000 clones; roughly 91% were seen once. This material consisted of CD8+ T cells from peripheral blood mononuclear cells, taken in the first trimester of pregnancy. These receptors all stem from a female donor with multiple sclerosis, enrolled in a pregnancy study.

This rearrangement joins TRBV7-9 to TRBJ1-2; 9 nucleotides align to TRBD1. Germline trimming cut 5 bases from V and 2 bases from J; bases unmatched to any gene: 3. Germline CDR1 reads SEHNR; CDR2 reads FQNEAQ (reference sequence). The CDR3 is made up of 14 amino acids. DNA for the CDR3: TGTGCCAGCAGCGGACAGGGGTCCAACTATGGCTACACCTTC. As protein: CASSGQGSNYGYTF.

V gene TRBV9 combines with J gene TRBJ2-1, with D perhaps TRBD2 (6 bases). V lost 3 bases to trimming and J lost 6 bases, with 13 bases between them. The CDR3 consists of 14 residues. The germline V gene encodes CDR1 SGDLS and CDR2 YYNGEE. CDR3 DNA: TGTGCCAGCAGCGCCCGGGGACTGAGCAATGAGCAGTTCTTC. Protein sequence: CASSARGLSNEQFF.

CDR3 coding DNA: TGTGCCAGCAGCCCCGGGACAGGGGTGGGGGGCAATCAGCCCCAGCATTTT. As protein: CASSPGTGVGGNQPQHF. The chain employs TRBV7-8 and TRBJ1-5, with TRBD1 identical over 10 bases. Germline V CDR1 and CDR2: SGHVS, FQNEAQ. V shed 5 bases and J 2 bases; nucleotides not matched to a gene: 9. The CDR3 runs to 17 residues.

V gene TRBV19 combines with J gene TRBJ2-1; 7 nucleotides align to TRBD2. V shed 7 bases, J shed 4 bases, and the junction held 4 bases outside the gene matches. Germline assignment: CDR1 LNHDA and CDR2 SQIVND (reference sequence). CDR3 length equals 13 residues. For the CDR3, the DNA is TGTGCCAGTATGTGGGGGGGGTACAATGAGCAGTTCTTC. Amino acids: CASMWGGYNEQFF.

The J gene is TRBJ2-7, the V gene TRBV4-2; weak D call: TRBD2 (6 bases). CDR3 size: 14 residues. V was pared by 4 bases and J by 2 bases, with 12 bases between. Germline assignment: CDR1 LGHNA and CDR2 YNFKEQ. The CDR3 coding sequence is TGTGCCAGCAGCCGGGGCGGGGAAACCTACGAGCAGTACTTC. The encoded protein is CASSRGGETYEQYF.

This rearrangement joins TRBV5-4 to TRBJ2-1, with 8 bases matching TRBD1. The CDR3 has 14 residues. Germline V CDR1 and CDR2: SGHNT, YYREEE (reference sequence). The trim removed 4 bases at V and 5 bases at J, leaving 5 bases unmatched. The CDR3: CASSLKTGDNEQFF. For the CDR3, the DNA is TGTGCCAGCAGCCTGAAGACAGGGGACAATGAGCAGTTCTTC.

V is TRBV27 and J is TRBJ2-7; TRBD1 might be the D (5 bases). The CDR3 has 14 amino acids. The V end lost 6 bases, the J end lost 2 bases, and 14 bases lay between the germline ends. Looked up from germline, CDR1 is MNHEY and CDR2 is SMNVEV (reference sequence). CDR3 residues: CASSQQDKTYEQYF. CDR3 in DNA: TGTGCCAGCAGCCAACAGGACAAAACCTACGAGCAGTACTTC.

The CDR3 DNA follows: TGTGCCAGCAGTTTCAGGACTAGCGGGAACACCGGGGAGCTGTTTTTT. Amino acid sequence: CASSFRTSGNTGELFF. This chain connects TRBV28 to TRBJ2-2; 10 bases match TRBD2. The junction had 2 bases not matched to a gene; V was cut back by 3 bases and J by 1 base. The CDR3 consists of 16 residues. CDR1 and CDR2 (germline): MDHEN, SYDVKM.

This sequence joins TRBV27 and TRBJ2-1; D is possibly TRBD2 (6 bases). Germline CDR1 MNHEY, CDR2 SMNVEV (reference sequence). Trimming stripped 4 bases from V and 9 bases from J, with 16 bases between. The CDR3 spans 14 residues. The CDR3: CASSSPWGVPEQFF. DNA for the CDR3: TGTGCCAGCAGTTCCCCATGGGGGGTTCCTGAGCAGTTCTTC.

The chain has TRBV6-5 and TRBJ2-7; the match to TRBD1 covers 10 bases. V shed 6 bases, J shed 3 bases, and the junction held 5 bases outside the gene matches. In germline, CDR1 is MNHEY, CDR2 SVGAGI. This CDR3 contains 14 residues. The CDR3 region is CASSLGTGVYEQYF. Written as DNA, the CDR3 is TGTGCCAGCAGCCTCGGGACAGGGGTCTACGAGCAGTACTTC.

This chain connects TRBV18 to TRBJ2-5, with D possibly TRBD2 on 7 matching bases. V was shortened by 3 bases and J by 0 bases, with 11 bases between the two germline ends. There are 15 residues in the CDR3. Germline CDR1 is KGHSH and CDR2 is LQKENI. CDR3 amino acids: CASSPGGGDQETQYF. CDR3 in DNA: TGTGCCAGCTCACCGGGAGGGGGAGACCAAGAGACCCAGTACTTC.

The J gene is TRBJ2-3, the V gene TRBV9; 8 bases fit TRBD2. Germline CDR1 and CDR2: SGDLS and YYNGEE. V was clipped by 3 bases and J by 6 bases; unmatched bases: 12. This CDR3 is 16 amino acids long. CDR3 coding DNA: TGTGCCAGCAGCGGGCACCAGGGACTAGGGGAGGATACGCAGTATTTT. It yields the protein CASSGHQGLGEDTQYF. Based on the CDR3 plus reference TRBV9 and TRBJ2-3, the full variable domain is DSGVTQTPKHLITATGQRVTLRCSPRSGDLSVYWYQQSLDQGLQFLIQYYNGEERAKGNILERFSAQQFPDLHSELNLSSLELGDSALYFCASSGHQGLGEDTQYFGPGTRLTVL.

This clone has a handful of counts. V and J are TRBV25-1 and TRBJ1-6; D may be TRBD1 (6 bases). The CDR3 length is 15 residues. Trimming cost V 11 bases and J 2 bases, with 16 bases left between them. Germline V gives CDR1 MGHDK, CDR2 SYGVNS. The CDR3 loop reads CAAGGRRAYNSPLHF. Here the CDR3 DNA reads TGTGCCGCGGGGGGCCGGCGAGCCTATAATTCACCCCTCCACTTT. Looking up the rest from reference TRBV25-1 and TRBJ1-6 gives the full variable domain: EADIYQTPRYLVIGTGKKITLECSQTMGHDKMYWYQQDPGMELHLIHYSYGVNSTEKGDLSSESTVSRIRTEHFPLTLESARPSHTSQYLCAAGGRRAYNSPLHFGNGTRLTVT.